Listed below are T cell receptor beta chains from one sample, sequenced in a study of shared clonotypes between healthy human individuals. Assay: immunoSEQ multiplex PCR; the TCRdb copy retains only in-frame clones and omits some. In the table there are nearly 600,000 clones, roughly 96% of which are singletons. Material for sequencing was naive CD8+ T cells sorted from blood. These receptors were obtained from a woman under 40 in good health. The CDR3 runs from the conserved cysteine through the conserved F or W. The D gene is left open where the match is weak. Not all rows give a size; the values are once, few, many and, for expanded clones, a class.

d_gene	v_gene	abundance	j_gene	CDR3nt	CDR3aa
NA	TRBV7-9	once	TRBJ2-1	TGTGCCACCTCGAAAGGGGGACGGGGGAAAGAGGACAATGAGCAGTTCTTC	CATSKGGRGKEDNEQFF
NA	TRBV19	NA	TRBJ1-2	TGTGCCACGTGGGGGTTTTATGGCTACACCTTC	CATWGFYGYTF
TRBD2	TRBV7-3	NA	TRBJ2-1	TGTGCCAGCAGCCCTTTAGCGGGAACGGGTAATGAGCAGTTCTTC	CASSPLAGTGNEQFF
NA	TRBV2	NA	TRBJ2-7	TGTGCCAGCAGATCCCGGACAGCTTACGAGCAGTACTTC	CASRSRTAYEQYF
TRBD1	TRBV7-9	NA	TRBJ2-1	TGTGCCAGCAGCCCCAGCTCAGACAGGGGGTCCTACAATGAGCAGTTCTTC	CASSPSSDRGSYNEQFF
NA	TRBV29-1	NA	TRBJ1-1	TGCAGCGTTGAGGATAACTTGAACACTGAAGCTTTCTTT	CSVEDNLNTEAFF
TRBD2	TRBV27	NA	TRBJ2-2	TGTGCCAGCAGTTTCTTAGCGGGAGGGCCGTTTGGGACCGGGGAGCTGTTTTTT	CASSFLAGGPFGTGELFF
NA	TRBV6-1	NA	TRBJ1-5	TGTGCCAGCAGTGAAGAAATAGACAGCCAGCCCCAGCATTTT	CASSEEIDSQPQHF
NA	TRBV9	NA	TRBJ2-2	TGTGCCAGCAGCGTTTCCGGGGAGCTGTTTTTT	CASSVSGELFF
NA	TRBV6-1	once	TRBJ1-1	TGTGCCAGCAGTGAACTCCCGGGGGACCTAAACACTGAAGCTTTCTTT	CASSELPGDLNTEAFF
NA	TRBV6-1	NA	TRBJ2-7	TGTGCCAGCAGTGAAGTCCCCCCCTTTTCGGACACCGGCTCCTACGAGCAGTACTTC	CASSEVPPFSDTGSYEQYF
TRBD2	TRBV5-6	NA	TRBJ2-1	TGTGCCAGCAGGATGGGCTCCCCTCCGGAGCGGGAGGGCCTAGGGCAGTTCTTC	CASRMGSPPEREGLGQFF
NA	TRBV7-8	NA	TRBJ2-1	TGTGCCAGCAGCGGAACCGAAGGGCAGGGCCCTTACAATGAGCAGTTCTTC	CASSGTEGQGPYNEQFF
NA	TRBV7-2	NA	TRBJ2-3	TGTGCCAGCAGCCCGGAGTTTCCTAGCACAGATACGCAGTATTTT	CASSPEFPSTDTQYF
TRBD1	TRBV6-5	NA	TRBJ2-7	TGTGCCAGCAGTTACTCCCGAGGGGGCGGATACGAGCAGTACTTC	CASSYSRGGGYEQYF
NA	TRBV7-4	NA	TRBJ2-1	TGTGCCAGGGCCAAGGGGCGGACCCGAAGCTCCTACAATGAGCAGTTCTTC	CARAKGRTRSSYNEQFF
NA	TRBV6-1	NA	TRBJ1-2	TGTGCCAGCAGTGGATGGACAGTCTATGGCTACACCTTC	CASSGWTVYGYTF
TRBD2	TRBV6-1	NA	TRBJ2-7	TGTGCCAGCAGTGCCGAGCGGGACCCCTACGAGCAGTACTTC	CASSAERDPYEQYF
TRBD1	TRBV28	NA	TRBJ1-4	TGTGCCAGCAGCCAACAGGGGGAGAGGGAAAAACTGTTTTTT	CASSQQGEREKLFF
TRBD1	TRBV19	NA	TRBJ1-1	TGTGCCAGTAACCCTGGGACAGGGACCAACACTGAAGCTTTCTTT	CASNPGTGTNTEAFF
NA	TRBV27	NA	TRBJ2-7	TGTGCCAGCAGCCCCCTGGCTGTCCACGAGCAGTACTTC	CASSPLAVHEQYF
NA	TRBV11-2	NA	TRBJ2-3	TGTGCCAGCAGCTTTAGGGCAGATACGCAGTATTTT	CASSFRADTQYF
NA	TRBV29-1	NA	TRBJ2-7	TGCAGCGTTGAGCTCCCGGGTGAATCCTACGAGCAGTACTTC	CSVELPGESYEQYF
TRBD2	TRBV5-6	NA	TRBJ2-1	TGTGCCAGCAGCTTGGGGTCTGGGCGGGAGGGCCCTTTCGGTGAGCAGTTCTTC	CASSLGSGREGPFGEQFF
NA	TRBV14	once	TRBJ2-7	TGTGCCAGCAGCCAACCTCCGGCTGGGTTCTACGAGCAGTACTTC	CASSQPPAGFYEQYF
NA	TRBV2	NA	TRBJ2-7	TGTGCCAGCAGTAGATTCAGCGGCCTTCGGACGCAAAACGAGCAGTACTTC	CASSRFSGLRTQNEQYF
NA	TRBV10-2	NA	TRBJ2-7	TGCGCCAGCAGTGAGATGGGCGGGAACTCCTACGAGCAGTACTTC	CASSEMGGNSYEQYF
NA	TRBV19	NA	TRBJ1-2	TGTGCCAGTAGTATGAGGGGTCATGGCCACACCTTC	CASSMRGHGHTF
TRBD1	TRBV5-6	NA	TRBJ2-1	TGTGCCAGCAGGGGACAGGGCTCTATTAATGAGCAGTTCTTC	CASRGQGSINEQFF
NA	TRBV13	NA	TRBJ2-1	TGTGCCAGCAGCTCCTTAGCTGGGGAGCAGTTCTTC	CASSSLAGEQFF
NA	TRBV27	NA	TRBJ2-7	TGTGCCAGCGGGCGGGGTGAGACAGTGTCCTACGAGCAGTACTTC	CASGRGETVSYEQYF
NA	TRBV5-6	NA	TRBJ1-1	TGTGCCAGCAGCTTGGGTCGGGGAGGGACTGAAGCTTTCTTT	CASSLGRGGTEAFF
NA	TRBV25-1	NA	TRBJ2-7	TGTGCCAGCAGTGAATCGGGCGGTACCTACGAGCAGTACTTC	CASSESGGTYEQYF
NA	TRBV5-1	NA	TRBJ1-1	TGCGCCAGTAGGGAATGGAACACTGAAGCTTTCTTT	CASREWNTEAFF
NA	TRBV28	NA	TRBJ2-1	TGTGCCAGCAGTTTCCGACTCGACAATGAGCAGTTCTTC	CASSFRLDNEQFF